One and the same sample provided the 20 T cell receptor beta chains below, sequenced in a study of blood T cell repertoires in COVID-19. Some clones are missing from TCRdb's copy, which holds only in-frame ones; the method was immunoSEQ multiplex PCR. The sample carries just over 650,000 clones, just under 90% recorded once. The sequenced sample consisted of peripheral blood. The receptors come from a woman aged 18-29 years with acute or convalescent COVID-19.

For the CDR3, the DNA is TGTGCCAGCACACAGGGGGCTTGGAGCACTGAAGCTTTCTTT. It yields the protein CASTQGAWSTEAFF. The chain combines TRBV27 with TRBJ1-1; TRBD1 aligns across 9 bases. The CDR3 has 14 residues. CDR1 MNHEY and CDR2 SMNVEV come from the germline V gene (reference sequence). Trimming removed 7 bases from V and 4 bases from J; junction bases left unmatched: 7.

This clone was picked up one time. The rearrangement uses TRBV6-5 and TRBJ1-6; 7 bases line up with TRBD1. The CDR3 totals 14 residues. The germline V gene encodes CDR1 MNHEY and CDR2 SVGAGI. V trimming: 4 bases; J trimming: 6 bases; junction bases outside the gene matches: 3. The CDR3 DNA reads TGTGCCAGCAGTTTGGGGGACAGTAATTCACCCCTCCACTTT. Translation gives CASSLGDSNSPLHF.

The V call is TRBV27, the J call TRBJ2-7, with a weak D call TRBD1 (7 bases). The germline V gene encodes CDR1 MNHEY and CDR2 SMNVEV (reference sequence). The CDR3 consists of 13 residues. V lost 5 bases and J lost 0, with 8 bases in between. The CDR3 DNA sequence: TGTGCCAGCAGTCAGGGGGGCTCCTACGAGCAGTACTTC. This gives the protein CASSQGGSYEQYF.

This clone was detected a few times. The CDR3 DNA follows: TGTGCCAGCAGTACCCGGACAGGGTACAACATTGGAGCTTTCTTT. Protein sequence: CASSTRTGYNIGAFF. The rearrangement uses TRBV28 and TRBJ1-1; TRBD1 matches at 8 bases. This CDR3 has 15 amino acids. The ends lost 5 bases at V and 10 bases at J; junction bases unmatched: 15. The germline V gene encodes CDR1 MDHEN and CDR2 SYDVKM.

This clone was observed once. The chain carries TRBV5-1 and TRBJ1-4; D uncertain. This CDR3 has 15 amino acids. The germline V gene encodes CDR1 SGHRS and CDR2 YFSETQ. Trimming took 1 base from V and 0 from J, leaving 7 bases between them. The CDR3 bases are TGCGCCAGCAGCTTGCTCCGGGCAACTAATGAAAAACTGTTTTTT. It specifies CASSLLRATNEKLFF.

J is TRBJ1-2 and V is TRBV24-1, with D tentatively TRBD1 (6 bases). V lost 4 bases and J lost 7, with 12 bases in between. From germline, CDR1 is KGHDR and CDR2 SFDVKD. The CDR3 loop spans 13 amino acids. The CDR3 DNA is TGTGCCACCAGTGACCGCCGGGGGGCTGGCTACACCTTC. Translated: CATSDRRGAGYTF.

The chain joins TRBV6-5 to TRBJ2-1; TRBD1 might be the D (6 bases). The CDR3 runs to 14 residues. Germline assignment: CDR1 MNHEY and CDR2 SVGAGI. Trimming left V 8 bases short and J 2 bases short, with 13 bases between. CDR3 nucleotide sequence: TGTGCCAGCTCTGAGGGGGAGCCCTACAATGAGCAGTTCTTC. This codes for CASSEGEPYNEQFF.

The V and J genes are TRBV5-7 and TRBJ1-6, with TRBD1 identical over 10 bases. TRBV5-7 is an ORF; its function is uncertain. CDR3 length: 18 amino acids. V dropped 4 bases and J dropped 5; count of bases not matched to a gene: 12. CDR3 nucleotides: TGTGCCAGCAGCCCCCGACAGGGGGCCAATTTCAATAATTCACCCCTCCACTTT. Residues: CASSPRQGANFNNSPLHF.

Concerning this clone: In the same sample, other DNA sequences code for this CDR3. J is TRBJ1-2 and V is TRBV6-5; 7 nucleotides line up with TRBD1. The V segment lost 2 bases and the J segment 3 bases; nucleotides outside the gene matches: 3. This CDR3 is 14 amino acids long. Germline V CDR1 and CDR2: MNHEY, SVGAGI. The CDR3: CASSYRGQHYGYTF. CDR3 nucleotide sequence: TGTGCCAGCAGTTACAGGGGACAGCACTATGGCTACACCTTC.

CDR3 amino acids: CASSFGTGTDTQYF. For the CDR3, the DNA is TGTGCCAGCAGTTTCGGGACTGGCACAGATACGCAGTATTTT. The chain uses TRBV5-6 and TRBJ2-3; D might be TRBD2 (6 bases). This CDR3 has 14 amino acids. Germline values: CDR1 SGHDT, CDR2 YYEEEE. Deletions cut 5 bases from V and 1 base from J, with 11 bases between.

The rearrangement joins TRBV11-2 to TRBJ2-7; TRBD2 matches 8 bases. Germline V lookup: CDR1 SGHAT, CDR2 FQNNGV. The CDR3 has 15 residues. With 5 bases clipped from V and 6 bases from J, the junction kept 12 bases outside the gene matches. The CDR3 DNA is TGTGCCAGCAGCACACGCGGGGCGGGGGGAAGCGAGCAGTACTTC. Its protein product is CASSTRGAGGSEQYF.

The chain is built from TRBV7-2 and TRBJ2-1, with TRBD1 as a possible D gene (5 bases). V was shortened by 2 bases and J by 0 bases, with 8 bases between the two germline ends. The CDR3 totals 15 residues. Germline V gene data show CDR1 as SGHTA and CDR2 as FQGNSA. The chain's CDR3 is CASSLRTLSYNEQFF. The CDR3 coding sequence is TGTGCCAGCAGCTTAAGGACACTCTCCTACAATGAGCAGTTCTTC.

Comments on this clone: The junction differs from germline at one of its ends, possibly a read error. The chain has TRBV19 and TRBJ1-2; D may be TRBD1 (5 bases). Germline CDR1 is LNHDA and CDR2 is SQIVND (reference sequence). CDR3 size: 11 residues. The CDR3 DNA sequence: TGTGCCAGTAGTACCCGGGGGGGTCACGCCTTC. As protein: CASSTRGGHAF.

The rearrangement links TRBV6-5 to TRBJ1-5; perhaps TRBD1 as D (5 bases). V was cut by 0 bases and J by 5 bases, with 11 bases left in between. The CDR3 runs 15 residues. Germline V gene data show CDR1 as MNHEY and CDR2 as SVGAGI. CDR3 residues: CASSYSLGGDQPQHF. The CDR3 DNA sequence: TGTGCCAGCAGTTACTCGTTAGGAGGGGATCAGCCCCAGCATTTT.

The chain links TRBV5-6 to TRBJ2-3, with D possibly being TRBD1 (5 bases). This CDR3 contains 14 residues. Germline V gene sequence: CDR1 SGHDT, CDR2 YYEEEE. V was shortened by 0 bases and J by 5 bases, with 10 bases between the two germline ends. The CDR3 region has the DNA TGTGCCAGCAGCTTGGGGCGTCAGGGAGATACGCAGTATTTT. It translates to CASSLGRQGDTQYF.

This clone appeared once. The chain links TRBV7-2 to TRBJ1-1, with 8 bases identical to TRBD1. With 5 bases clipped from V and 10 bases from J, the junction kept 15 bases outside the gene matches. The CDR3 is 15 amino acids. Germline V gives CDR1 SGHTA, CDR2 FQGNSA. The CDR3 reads CASSHYRGQGRAAFF. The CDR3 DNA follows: TGTGCCAGCAGCCATTACCGTGGACAGGGTAGGGCAGCTTTCTTT.

CDR3 DNA: TGTGCCAGCTCCGCCGACAGGAGTGTTCAGCCCCAGCATTTT. Translation: CASSADRSVQPQHF. V usage is TRBV18 and J usage is TRBJ1-5; tentatively, D is TRBD1 (6 bases). The CDR3 runs 14 residues. V lost 6 bases and J 6 bases, leaving 15 bases between the germline ends. Germline assignment: CDR1 KGHSH and CDR2 LQKENI.

CDR3 sequence reads: CASSQGGQRNTEAFF. CDR3 coding DNA: TGTGCCAGCAGCCAAGGGGGACAGCGGAACACTGAAGCTTTCTTT. The chain is built from TRBV3-1 (or the pseudogene TRBV3-2) and TRBJ1-1; 7 positions agree with TRBD1. This CDR3 has 15 residues. Germline CDR1 is LGHDT and CDR2 is YNNKEL (reference sequence). V shed 1 base and J 1 base; nucleotides not matched to a gene: 3.

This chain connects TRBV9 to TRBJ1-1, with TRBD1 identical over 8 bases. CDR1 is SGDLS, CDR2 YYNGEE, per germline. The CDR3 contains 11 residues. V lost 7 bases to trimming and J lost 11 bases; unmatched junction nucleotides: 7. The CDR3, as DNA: TGTGCCAGCGGACAGGGCCCTCTGGCTTTCTTT. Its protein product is CASGQGPLAFF.

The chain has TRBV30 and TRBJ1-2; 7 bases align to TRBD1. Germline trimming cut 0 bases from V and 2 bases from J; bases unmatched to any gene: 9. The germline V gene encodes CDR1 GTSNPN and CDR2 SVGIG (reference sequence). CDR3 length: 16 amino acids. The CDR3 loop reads CAWSVRTGLPNYGYTF. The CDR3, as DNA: TGTGCCTGGAGTGTACGGACAGGACTACCAAACTATGGCTACACCTTC.